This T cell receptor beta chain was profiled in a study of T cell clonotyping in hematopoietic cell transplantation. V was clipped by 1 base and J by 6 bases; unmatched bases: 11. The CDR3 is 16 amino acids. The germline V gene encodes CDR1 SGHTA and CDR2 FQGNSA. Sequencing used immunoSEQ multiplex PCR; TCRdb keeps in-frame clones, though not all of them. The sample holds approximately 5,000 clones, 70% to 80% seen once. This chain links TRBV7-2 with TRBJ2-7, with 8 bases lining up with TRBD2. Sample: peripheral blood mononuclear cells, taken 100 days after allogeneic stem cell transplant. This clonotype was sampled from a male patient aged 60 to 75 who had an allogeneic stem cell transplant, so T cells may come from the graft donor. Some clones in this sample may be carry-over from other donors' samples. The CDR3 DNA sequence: TGTGCCAGCAGCTTAGTACAGAGCGGGAGTAAAGGCGAGCAGTACTTC. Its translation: CASSLVQSGSKGEQYF.